These 12 T cell receptor beta chains were sequenced from one sample in a study of T cells after yellow fever vaccination. TCRdb re-analysed the 5' RACE reads in MiXCR, keeping a single row per CDR3 protein. Among some 320,000 distinct CDR3 sequences listed, 8.7% were seen once. The sequencing used PBMCs, collected on the day of the first yellow fever vaccination. The origin of the receptors is a young man who received the YFV17D yellow fever vaccine.

There are many counts of this clonotype. The chain is built from TRBV10-2 and TRBJ2-7; tentatively, D is TRBD1 or TRBD2 (5 bases each). Between the trimmed V and J ends, which lost 6 bases and 6 bases, there was a span of 21 bases. CDR3 length: 15 residues. Germline V lookup: CDR1 WSHSY, CDR2 SAAADI. This chain's CDR3 is CASSHGTSRVAEQYV. For the CDR3, the DNA is TGCGCCAGCAGCCACGGGACCTCCCGGGTCGCCGAGCAGTACGTC.

This clonotype was observed a few times. The chain joins TRBV7-2 to TRBJ2-5, with D perhaps matching TRBD1 (6 bases). CDR1 and CDR2 (germline): SGHTA, FQGNSA. The CDR3 length is 16 residues. V lost 5 bases and J lost 1, with 17 bases in between. CDR3 in DNA: TGTGCCAGCAGCCAAACAGGGATGGCGTCCCAAGAGACCCAGTACTTC. Its translation is CASSQTGMASQETQYF.

This chain uses TRBV7-3 with TRBJ2-2, with D perhaps TRBD1 (5 bases). The germline V and J ends were trimmed by 0 bases and 6 bases, with 14 bases remaining between them. There are 16 residues in the CDR3. The germline CDR1 and CDR2 sequences are SGHTA and FQGTGA. The CDR3 spells CASSLTYGIRAGELFF. The CDR3 nucleotides are TGTGCCAGCAGCTTAACATACGGCATCAGGGCCGGGGAGCTGTTTTTT.

The chain has TRBV7-2 and TRBJ2-6; D remains ambiguous. Germline V CDR1 and CDR2: SGHTA, FQGNSA. The CDR3 consists of 14 residues. Trimming left V 6 bases short and J 1 base short, with 7 bases between. CDR3 in DNA: TGTGCCAGCAGTAGGGATTCTGGGGCCAACGTCCTGACTTTC. It is translated as CASSRDSGANVLTF. Supplemented by reference TRBV7-2 and TRBJ2-6, the full variable domain reads GAGVSQSPSNKVTEKGKDVELRCDPISGHTALYWYRQSLGQGLEFLIYFQGNSAPDKSGLPSDRFSAERTGGSVSTLTIQRTQQEDSAVYLCASSRDSGANVLTFGAGSRLTVL.

This clonotype was recorded many times. The chain links TRBV4-3 to TRBJ1-1; no clear D. Germline V CDR1 and CDR2: LGHNA, YSLEER. This CDR3 is 17 amino acids long. V lost 0 bases, J lost 1 base, and 15 bases lay in between. CDR3 DNA: TGCGCCAGCAGCCAAGATATAGGGCAGGTCAAGAACACTGAAGCTTTCTTT. Translation gives CASSQDIGQVKNTEAFF.

This clonotype showed up just a few times. The chain has TRBV28 and TRBJ1-1; possible D gene TRBD1, 6 bases. CDR1 is MDHEN, CDR2 SYDVKM, per germline. The CDR3 sequence is 16 residues long. V lost 7 bases, J lost 0 bases, and 18 bases lay in between. CDR3 region: CASTPGAGYMNTEAFF. The DNA for the CDR3 is TGTGCCAGCACCCCAGGGGCAGGCTATATGAACACTGAAGCTTTCTTT.

This clonotype was seen a few times. The chain joins TRBV7-2 to TRBJ2-2; possibly TRBD2 for D (5 bases). The length of the CDR3 is 15 residues. Trimming removed 4 bases from V and 1 base from J, with 10 bases in between. Per the germline V gene, CDR1 is SGHTA and CDR2 is FQGNSA. The CDR3 region is CASSWGTRNTGELFF. CDR3 bases: TGTGCCAGCAGCTGGGGAACTAGGAACACCGGGGAGCTGTTTTTT.

This clonotype has more than one count but fewer than ten. V gene TRBV4-3 combines with J gene TRBJ1-1; no definite D call. V dropped 2 bases and J dropped 5 bases, with 15 bases sitting between them. The CDR3 loop spans 15 amino acids. Germline V CDR1 and CDR2: LGHNA, YSLEER. The CDR3 loop reads CASSQFSRGGTEAFF. The CDR3 region has the DNA TGCGCCAGCAGCCAATTCTCCCGGGGAGGAACTGAAGCTTTCTTT.

This clonotype was counted many times. The rearrangement links TRBV20-1 to TRBJ2-5, with TRBD2 matching over 9 bases. The V segment lost 7 bases and the J segment 1 base; nucleotides outside the gene matches: 4. Germline V lookup: CDR1 DFQATT, CDR2 SNEGSKA (reference sequence). The CDR3 is 13 amino acids. CDR3 bases: TGCAGTGGACTAGCGGAGATCCAAGAGACCCAGTACTTC. This sequence encodes CSGLAEIQETQYF.

This clonotype was detected only a few times. CDR3 protein: CASSFELEGANVLTF. The CDR3 DNA reads as TGTGCCAGCAGTTTCGAATTGGAGGGGGCCAACGTCCTGACTTTC. The rearrangement joins TRBV27 to TRBJ2-6; D is uncertain. V was clipped by 3 bases and J by 4 bases, with 10 bases between them. The CDR3 extends over 15 amino acids. Germline V gene sequence: CDR1 MNHEY, CDR2 SMNVEV (reference sequence).

This clonotype came up a few times. The rearrangement links TRBV5-1 to TRBJ1-1; D unclear. Germline assignment: CDR1 SGHRS and CDR2 YFSETQ. V gave up 1 base and J gave up 3 bases, with 10 bases separating them. This CDR3 has 14 amino acids. The DNA of the CDR3 is TGCGCCAGCAGCTTGTTTAGGGCGGACACTGAAGCTTTCTTT. This sequence encodes CASSLFRADTEAFF. The full variable domain, completed using reference TRBV5-1 and TRBJ1-1, is KAGVTQTPRYLIKTRGQQVTLSCSPISGHRSVSWYQQTPGQGLQFLFEYFSETQRNKGNFPGRFSGRQFSNSRSEMNVSTLELGDSALYLCASSLFRADTEAFFGQGTRLTVV.

The rearrangement uses TRBV5-8 and TRBJ2-1, with D hard to call. In germline, CDR1 is SGHTS, CDR2 YDEGEE. V lost 4 bases, J lost 9 bases, and 14 bases lay in between. The CDR3 spans 13 residues. For the CDR3, the DNA is TGTGCCAGCAGCCCGGCATCCTTCCGTGAGCAGTTCTTC. Protein: CASSPASFREQFF.